This TCR beta chain comes out of a study of T cell changes during pregnancy in multiple sclerosis. The table came from immunoSEQ multiplex PCR; TCRdb's copy has only in-frame clones and leaves some out. The table lists about 130,000 clones, around 97% of them singletons. The germline V gene has CDR1 GTSNPN and CDR2 SVGIG (reference sequence). This CDR3 contains 15 residues. V lost 2 bases and J lost 7; bases outside the gene matches: 12. The TCR comes from a female donor with multiple sclerosis, enrolled in a pregnancy study. The chain couples TRBV30 to TRBJ2-7; the match to TRBD1 covers 9 bases. The source was peripheral blood, collected after pregnancy. The CDR3 sequence is CAWSPHGTGMREQYF. The CDR3 DNA reads as TGTGCCTGGAGTCCCCATGGGACAGGGATGAGGGAGCAGTACTTC.